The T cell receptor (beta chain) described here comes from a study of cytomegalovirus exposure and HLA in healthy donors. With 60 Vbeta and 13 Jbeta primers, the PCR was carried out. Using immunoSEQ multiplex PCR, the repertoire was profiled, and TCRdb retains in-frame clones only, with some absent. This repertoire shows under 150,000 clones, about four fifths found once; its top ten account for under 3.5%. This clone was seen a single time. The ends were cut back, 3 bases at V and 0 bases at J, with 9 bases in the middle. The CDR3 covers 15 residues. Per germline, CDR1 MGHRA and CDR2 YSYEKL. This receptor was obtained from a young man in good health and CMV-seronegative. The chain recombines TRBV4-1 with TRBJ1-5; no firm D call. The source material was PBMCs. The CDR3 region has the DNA TGCGCCAGCAGCCACGTCGGGGATAGCAATCAGCCCCAGCATTTT. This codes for CASSHVGDSNQPQHF.